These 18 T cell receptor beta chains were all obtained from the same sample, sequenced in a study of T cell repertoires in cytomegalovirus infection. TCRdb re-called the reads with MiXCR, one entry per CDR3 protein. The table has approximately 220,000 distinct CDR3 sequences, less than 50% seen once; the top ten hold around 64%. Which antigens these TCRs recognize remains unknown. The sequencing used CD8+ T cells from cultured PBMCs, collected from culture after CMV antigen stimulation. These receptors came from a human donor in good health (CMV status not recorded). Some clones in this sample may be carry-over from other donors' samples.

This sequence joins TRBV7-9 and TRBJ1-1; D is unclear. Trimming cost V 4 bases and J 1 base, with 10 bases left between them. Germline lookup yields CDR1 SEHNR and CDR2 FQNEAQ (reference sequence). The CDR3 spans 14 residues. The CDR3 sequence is CASSSTERNTEAFF. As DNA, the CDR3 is TGTGCCAGCAGCTCCACCGAGCGGAACACTGAAGCTTTCTTT.

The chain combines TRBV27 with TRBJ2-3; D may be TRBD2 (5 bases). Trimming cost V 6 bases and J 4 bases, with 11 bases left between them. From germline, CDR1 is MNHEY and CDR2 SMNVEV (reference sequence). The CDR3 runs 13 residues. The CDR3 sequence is CASSPNSADTQYF. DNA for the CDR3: TGTGCCAGCAGCCCCAATAGCGCAGATACGCAGTATTTT.

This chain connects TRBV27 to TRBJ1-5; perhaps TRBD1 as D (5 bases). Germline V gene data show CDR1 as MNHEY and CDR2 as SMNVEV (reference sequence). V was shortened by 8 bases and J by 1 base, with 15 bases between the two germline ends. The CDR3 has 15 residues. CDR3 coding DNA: TGTGCCAGCGCGGTAGGTCGGGGGAGCAATCAGCCCCAGCATTTT. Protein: CASAVGRGSNQPQHF.

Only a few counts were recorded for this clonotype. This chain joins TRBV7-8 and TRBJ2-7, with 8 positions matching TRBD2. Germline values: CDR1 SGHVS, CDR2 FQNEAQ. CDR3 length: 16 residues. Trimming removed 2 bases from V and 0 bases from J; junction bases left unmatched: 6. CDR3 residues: CASSLSGSGISYEQYF. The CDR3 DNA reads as TGTGCCAGCAGCTTATCGGGTAGCGGGATCTCCTACGAGCAGTACTTC.

CDR3 sequence: CASSLKRELNTDTQYF. The CDR3, as DNA: TGTGCCAGCAGCCTTAAGCGGGAGCTCAACACAGATACGCAGTATTTT. The chain carries TRBV5-4 and TRBJ2-3, with 8 positions matching TRBD2. The ends lost 4 bases at V and 2 bases at J; junction bases unmatched: 9. The CDR3 sequence is 16 residues long. Germline assignment: CDR1 SGHNT and CDR2 YYREEE (reference sequence).

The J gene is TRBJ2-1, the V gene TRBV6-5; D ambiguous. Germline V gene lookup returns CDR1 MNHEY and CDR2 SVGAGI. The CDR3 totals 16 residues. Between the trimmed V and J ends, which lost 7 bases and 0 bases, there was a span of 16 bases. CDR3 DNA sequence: TGTGCCAGCAAGGCTACCTTCCGCACCTCCTACAATGAGCAGTTCTTC. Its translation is CASKATFRTSYNEQFF.

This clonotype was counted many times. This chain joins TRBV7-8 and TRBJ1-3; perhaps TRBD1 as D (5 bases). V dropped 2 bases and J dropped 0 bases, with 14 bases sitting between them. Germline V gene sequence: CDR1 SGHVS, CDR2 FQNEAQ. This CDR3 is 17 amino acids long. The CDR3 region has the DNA TGTGCCAGCAGCTTACATGACAGCCTGAGCTCTGGAAACACCATATATTTT. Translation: CASSLHDSLSSGNTIYF.

The CDR3 nucleotides read TGTGCCAGCAGCCAGGCGCTTGATACGCAGTATTTT. Its protein product is CASSQALDTQYF. The chain recombines TRBV7-6 with TRBJ2-3, with D unclear. Trimming took off 5 bases at V and 6 bases at J, with 9 bases between the two ends. Per the germline V gene, CDR1 is SGHVS and CDR2 is FNYEAQ. The CDR3 sequence is 12 residues long.

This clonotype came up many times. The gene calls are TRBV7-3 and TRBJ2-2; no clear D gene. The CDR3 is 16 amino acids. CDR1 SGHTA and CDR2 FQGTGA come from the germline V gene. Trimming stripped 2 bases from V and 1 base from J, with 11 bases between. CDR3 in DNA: TGTGCCAGCAGCTTATATAAGGACCGGAACACCGGGGAGCTGTTTTTT. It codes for CASSLYKDRNTGELFF.

CDR3 region: CASSEERGEENIQYF. The DNA for the CDR3 is TGTGCCAGCAGTGAAGAACGGGGGGAAGAAAACATTCAGTACTTC. The chain couples TRBV2 to TRBJ2-4; 7 nucleotides agree with TRBD2. The CDR3 length is 15 residues. The germline CDR1 and CDR2 sequences are SNHLY and FYNNEI. The junction had 5 bases not matched to a gene; V was cut back by 1 base and J by 5 bases.

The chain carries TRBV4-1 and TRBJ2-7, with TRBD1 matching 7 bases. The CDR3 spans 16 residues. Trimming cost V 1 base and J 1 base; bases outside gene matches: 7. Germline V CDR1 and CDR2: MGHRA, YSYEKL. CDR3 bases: TGCGCCAGCAGCCAAGCCTCCGGGACAGCTTCCTACGAGCAGTACTTC. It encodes CASSQASGTASYEQYF.

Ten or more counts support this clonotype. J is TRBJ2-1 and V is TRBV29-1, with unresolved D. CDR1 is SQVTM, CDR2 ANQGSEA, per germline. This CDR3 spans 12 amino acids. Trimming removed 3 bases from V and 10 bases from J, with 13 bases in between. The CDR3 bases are TGCAGCGTTGAGGTGAGCCGACAAGAGCAGTTCTTC. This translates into CSVEVSRQEQFF.

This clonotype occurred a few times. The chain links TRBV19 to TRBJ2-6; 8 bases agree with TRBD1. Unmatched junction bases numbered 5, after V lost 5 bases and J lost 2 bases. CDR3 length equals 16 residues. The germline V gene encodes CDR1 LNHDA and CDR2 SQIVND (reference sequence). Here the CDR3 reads CASSEDREPGANVLTF. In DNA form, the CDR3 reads TGTGCCAGTAGTGAGGACAGGGAACCTGGGGCCAACGTCCTGACTTTC.

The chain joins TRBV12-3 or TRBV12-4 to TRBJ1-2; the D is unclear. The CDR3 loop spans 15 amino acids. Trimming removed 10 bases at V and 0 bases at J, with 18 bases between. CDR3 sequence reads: CATSLRSIANYGYTF. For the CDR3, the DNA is TGTGCCACCTCCCTAAGGAGTATAGCTAACTATGGCTACACCTTC.

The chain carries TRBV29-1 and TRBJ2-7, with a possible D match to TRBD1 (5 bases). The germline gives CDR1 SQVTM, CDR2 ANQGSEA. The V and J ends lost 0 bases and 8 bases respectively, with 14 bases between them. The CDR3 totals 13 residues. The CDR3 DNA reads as TGCAGCGTTGAAGATCAGGGCAATCGGAAGCAGTACTTC. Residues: CSVEDQGNRKQYF.

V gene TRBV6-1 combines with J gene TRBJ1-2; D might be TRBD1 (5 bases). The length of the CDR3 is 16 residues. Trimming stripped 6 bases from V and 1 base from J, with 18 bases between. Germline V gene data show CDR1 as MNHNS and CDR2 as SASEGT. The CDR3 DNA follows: TGTGCCAGCAGCCTTCAGGGAGGGGCGGTTAACTATGGCTACACCTTC. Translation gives CASSLQGGAVNYGYTF.

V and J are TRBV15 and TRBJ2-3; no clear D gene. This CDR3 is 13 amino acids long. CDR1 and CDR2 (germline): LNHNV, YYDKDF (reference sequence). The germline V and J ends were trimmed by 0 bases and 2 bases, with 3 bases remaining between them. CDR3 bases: TGTGCCACCAGCAGAGACACCACAGATACGCAGTATTTT. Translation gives CATSRDTTDTQYF.

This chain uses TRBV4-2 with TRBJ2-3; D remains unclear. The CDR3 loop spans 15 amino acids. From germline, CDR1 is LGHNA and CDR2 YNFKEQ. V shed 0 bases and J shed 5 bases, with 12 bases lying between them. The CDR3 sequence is CASSQDRTPQDTQYF. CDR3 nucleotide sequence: TGTGCCAGCAGCCAAGATCGAACTCCCCAAGATACGCAGTATTTT.